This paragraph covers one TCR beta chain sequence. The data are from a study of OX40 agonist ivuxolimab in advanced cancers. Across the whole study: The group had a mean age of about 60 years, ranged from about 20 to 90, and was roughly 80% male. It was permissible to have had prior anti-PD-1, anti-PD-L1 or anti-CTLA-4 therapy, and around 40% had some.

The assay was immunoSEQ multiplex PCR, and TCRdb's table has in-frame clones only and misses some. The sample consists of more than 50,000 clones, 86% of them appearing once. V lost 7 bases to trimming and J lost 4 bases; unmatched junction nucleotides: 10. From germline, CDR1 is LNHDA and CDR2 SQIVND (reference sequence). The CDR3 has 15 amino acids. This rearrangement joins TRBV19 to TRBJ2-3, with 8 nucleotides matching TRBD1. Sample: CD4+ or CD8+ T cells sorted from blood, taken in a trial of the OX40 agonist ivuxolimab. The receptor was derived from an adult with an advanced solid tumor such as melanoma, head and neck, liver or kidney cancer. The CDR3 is CASTTQGARADTQYF. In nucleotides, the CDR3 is TGTGCCAGTACTACTCAGGGGGCGCGGGCAGATACGCAGTATTTT.